A selection of T cell receptor beta chains follows, all from one sample in a study of tumor-infiltrating lymphocytes in primary liver carcinoma. TCRdb reprocessed the multiplex PCR reads with MiXCR, giving one entry per CDR3 protein. The data hold roughly 86,000 distinct CDR3 sequences, with approximately 68% observed a single time. Material for sequencing was tumor-adjacent normal liver tissue. The receptor source for this set is a man aged 35 to 55 with primary liver carcinoma and hepatitis B virus infection. The CDR3 runs from the conserved cysteine through the conserved F or W. The order of the fields is D gene, V gene, CDR3 protein. The D gene is left open where the match is weak.

>-|TRBV12-3/TRBV12-4
CASSPQHCSTEAFF
>-|TRBV29-1
CTVDILNTEAFF
>TRBD1|TRBV6-1
CASIPSGTGTGHTIYF
>TRBD1|TRBV20-1
CSAPGQGGEKLFF
>-|TRBV25-1
CASSEWEGPTYEQYF
>TRBD2|TRBV4-2
CARSQSGGGNTETQYF
>TRBD2|TRBV5-1
CASSYLTSGSSEQYF
>-|TRBV11-2
CVSSLEVGAGPYNEQFF
>TRBD2|TRBV6-6
CASTGGETQYF
>-|TRBV9
CASSVAIASNIRYF
>-|TRBV11-2
CASSPESGSINEQFF
>-|TRBV11-2
CARSSSNYEGELFF
>TRBD1|TRBV10-3
CAISERTQGARNTEAFF
>-|TRBV6-6
CASSYRGEGEKLFF
>-|TRBV4-1
CASSQGGDMGLRGSTIYF
>TRBD2|TRBV6-6
CASSYLEREGLNVQFF
>-|TRBV7-9
CASSPLGEQYF
>-|TRBV7-9
CASSLGGLGANVMTF
>-|TRBV29-1
CSAVPTGAEQFF
>TRBD1|TRBV11-3
CASSLDGTGFLHEPFF
>-|TRBV4-1
CASSQMTGGYSF
>TRBD1|TRBV13
CASSLPTGDPYNEQFF
>-|TRBV12-3/TRBV12-4
CASSPLFYEQYF
>-|TRBV10-3
CAICERASNYGYTF
>-|TRBV29-1
CSVVTRAANYGYTF
>-|TRBV6-1
CAGRITTDTQYF
>TRBD2|TRBV11-2
CASSLVAGEQGTQYF
>-|TRBV7-8
CASSFGSNAGELFF
>-|TRBV24-1
CATSDLVRDTGELFF
>-|TRBV7-9
CASSPGRAGIWDEQFF
>TRBD2|TRBV6-1
CASSELAGSYNEQFF
>-|TRBV11-2
CGSSSAGAEYEQYF
>-|TRBV18
CASSLLIQSDTEAFF
>-|TRBV5-1
CASSSDHPGANVLTF
>-|TRBV4-1
CASGPRDSLIEQYF
>TRBD2|TRBV5-1
CASSWGGDGYEQYF
>TRBD1|TRBV30
CVWSLTGSEQYF
>TRBD1|TRBV5-6
CASSADPGQGGEKLFF
>-|TRBV10-3
CAISDSNGGNTGELFF
>-|TRBV29-1
CSAGGAQETQYF
>-|TRBV28
CASSPQMGNQPQHF
>-|TRBV12-3/TRBV12-4
CVSTPGHVETQYF
>-|TRBV12-3/TRBV12-4
CASRTELEGSEEYF
>TRBD2|TRBV11-2
CANSLEGLAWTDTEYF
>-|TRBV5-4
CASSFPSGRGSGANVLTF
>-|TRBV5-1
CASRLGAGFSGNTIYF
>-|TRBV12-3/TRBV12-4
CACSAAGFHYF
>-|TRBV2
CACSVGDLNEQFF
>TRBD2|TRBV29-1
CSGRAGGETQYF
>TRBD2|TRBV6-1
CASSEALWLADSYEQYF
>-|TRBV6-1
CASSETRGRTDTQYF
>-|TRBV12-3/TRBV12-4
CASSPRGRRAAYNEQFF
>-|TRBV5-4
CASSLDRDEQYF
>TRBD1|TRBV11-2
CASSPRGIAKETQHF
>-|TRBV30
CARGRNGGQPQHF
>-|TRBV3-1
CASSWYASGTSTNEQFF
>-|TRBV4-1
CASSHDLGVTQYF